A selection of T cell receptor beta chains follows, all from one sample in a study of early T cells in non-severe SARS-CoV-2 infection. TCRdb reprocessed the 5' RACE reads via MiXCR and lists one record per CDR3 protein. The sample includes 60,000 or so distinct CDR3 sequences, roughly 12% of them seen just once. Sequencing used whole blood. These receptors all come from an adult who was a healthcare worker with PCR-confirmed SARS-CoV-2 infection or an uninfected control (not recorded which). Each CDR3 is given with its conserved first and last residue. The order of the fields is clone size, V gene, J gene, D gene, CDR3 DNA, CDR3 protein. A D gene is named only where the DNA matches it firmly. The size of a clone is reported for some rows only, either as once, few or many, or as a class for expanded clones.

many	TRBV20-1	TRBJ2-1	-	TGCAGTGCTAGGGCCGGGACTTACAATGAGCAGTTCTTC	CSARAGTYNEQFF
few	TRBV6-1	TRBJ2-5	-	TGTGCCAGCAGTGTAGGGGGGACGCGCTCAGGAGAGACCCAGTACTTC	CASSVGGTRSGETQYF
many	TRBV20-1	TRBJ2-1	TRBD2	TGCAGTACAGTAGGAGTTGAAGCGGGAGCGTACAATGAGCAGTTCTTC	CSTVGVEAGAYNEQFF
-	TRBV19	TRBJ2-4	TRBD1	TGTGCCAGTACTCAAAGCGGGACAGGGACGACCAAAAACATTCAGTACTTC	CASTQSGTGTTKNIQYF
many	TRBV10-3	TRBJ2-1	-	TGTGCCATCAGTGAGTCTCCGCGTAATGAGCAGTTCTTC	CAISESPRNEQFF
many	TRBV12-3/TRBV12-4	TRBJ1-1	TRBD1	TGTGCCAGCAGGGTACAGGGGAAGGTCACTGAAGCTTTCTTT	CASRVQGKVTEAFF
few	TRBV6-5	TRBJ2-6	-	TGTGCCAGCAGGCCCCCGGGGGCTGGGGCCAACGTCCTGACTTTC	CASRPPGAGANVLTF
many	TRBV2	TRBJ1-4	-	TGTGCCAGCAGTCAAGGAGGGGCGCGGGGGGAAAAACTGTTTTTT	CASSQGGARGEKLFF
-	TRBV7-3	TRBJ1-1	TRBD1	TGTGCCAGCAGCTTAACAATGGGACAGCCGAACACTGAAGCTTTCTTT	CASSLTMGQPNTEAFF
many	TRBV5-1	TRBJ2-1	TRBD1	TGCGCCAGCAGCCTTGACCGGACAGGGTCCTACAATGAGCAGTTCTTC	CASSLDRTGSYNEQFF
-	TRBV10-3	TRBJ2-2	TRBD2	TGTGCCATCAGTGCGGGACTAGCGGGAGGAAGTTCTAACACCGGGGAGCTGTTTTTT	CAISAGLAGGSSNTGELFF
once	TRBV20-1	TRBJ2-7	-	TGCAGTGCTAGAGATCATGTAGGGACCCTTTCCTACGAGCAGTACTTC	CSARDHVGTLSYEQYF
many	TRBV5-1	TRBJ2-7	TRBD1	TGCGCCAGCACCCCCGAGGGGGCCTCCTACGAGCAGTACTTC	CASTPEGASYEQYF
many	TRBV6-6	TRBJ1-3	-	TGTGCCAGTTTTCCCTCCCAGGGCTCCGGAAACACCATATATTTT	CASFPSQGSGNTIYF
many	TRBV27	TRBJ1-1	TRBD1	TGTGCCAGCAGTTTAGCAGACAGGGGGACTGAAGCTTTCTTT	CASSLADRGTEAFF
few	TRBV5-6	TRBJ2-1	-	TGTGCCAGCAGCTTGGGACTAGTTCGGGATGAGCAGTTCTTC	CASSLGLVRDEQFF
many	TRBV7-9	TRBJ2-1	TRBD2	TGTGCCAGCAGCGTTGGTTGGCGGGGGAATGGGGAGCAGTTCTTC	CASSVGWRGNGEQFF
many	TRBV11-2	TRBJ2-7	-	TGTGCCAGCAGCTTAGCCCCAAACTGGGGCTACGAGCAGTACTTC	CASSLAPNWGYEQYF
many	TRBV5-1	TRBJ1-2	-	TGCGCCAGCAGCCCGACATGGGGCAGTTCCTATGGCTACACCTTC	CASSPTWGSSYGYTF
-	TRBV7-3	TRBJ2-2	-	TGTGCCAGCAGCTTACAGTCCCCGAACACCGGGGAGCTGTTTTTT	CASSLQSPNTGELFF
-	TRBV27	TRBJ2-7	-	-	CASSSSERVPAEQYF
many	TRBV12-3/TRBV12-4	TRBJ1-1	-	TGTGCCAGCAGTTTTGGGGGCGTGATAATGAACACTGAAGCTTTCTTT	CASSFGGVIMNTEAFF
few	TRBV5-5	TRBJ2-3	-	TGTGTCAGCAGCTTGGGAGGTCAAAATACGCAGTATTTT	CVSSLGGQNTQYF
-	TRBV5-1	TRBJ2-2	-	TGCGCCAGCAGCTTGGCCGAGGGGACCGGGGAGCTGTTTTTT	CASSLAEGTGELFF
few	TRBV4-1	TRBJ2-1	TRBD1	TGCGCCAGCAGCCAAGATGTACCGAGGACAGGGTCCTACAATGAGCAGTTCTTC	CASSQDVPRTGSYNEQFF
few	TRBV29-1	TRBJ2-5	-	TGCAGCGTTGGGACACAGGGAGAGACCCAGTACTTC	CSVGTQGETQYF
-	TRBV28	TRBJ2-6	-	TGTGCCAGCAGTTTTTCGGGAACTGGGGCCAACGTCCTGACTTTC	CASSFSGTGANVLTF
many	TRBV6-5	TRBJ1-2	TRBD1	TGTGCCAGCAGCACCACCGGGACAGGGGAGGGCTATGGCTACACCTTC	CASSTTGTGEGYGYTF
-	TRBV25-1	TRBJ2-1	TRBD2	TGTGCGACCAGGGACGGGGGGGCTGTGAAGTTCTTC	CATRDGGAVKFF
-	TRBV5-8	TRBJ1-2	-	TGTGCCAGCAGCTTTGGGAGGGTCTATGGCTACACCTTC	CASSFGRVYGYTF
many	TRBV7-6	TRBJ1-6	TRBD1	TGTGCCAGCAGCTCCCGGGACAGGGGAACGTATTCACCCCTCCACTTT	CASSSRDRGTYSPLHF
-	TRBV18	TRBJ2-1	-	TGTGCCAGCTCACCCAGCACGGGCCCCTCCGTTGAGCAGTTCTTC	CASSPSTGPSVEQFF
-	TRBV13	TRBJ2-5	-	TGTGCCAGCAGCTTTTCGCACCAGCAAGAGACCCAGTACTTC	CASSFSHQQETQYF
-	TRBV12-5	TRBJ2-1	-	TGTGCTAGTGGTTACGTAGTCGATGAGCAGTTCTTC	CASGYVVDEQFF
many	TRBV9	TRBJ2-2	TRBD2	TGTGCCAGCAGCGAGGGACTAGCGGGAGGCGCGAACGCCGGGGAGCTGTTTTTT	CASSEGLAGGANAGELFF
-	TRBV10-3	TRBJ2-1	TRBD2	TGTGCCATCAGTGGGACTAGCGGGTTCCGCAATGAGCAGTTCTTC	CAISGTSGFRNEQFF
many	TRBV20-1	TRBJ2-1	TRBD2	TGCAGTGCTAGAGACCCGGGACTAGCGGGAGGTTCCTCCTACAATGAGCAGTTCTTC	CSARDPGLAGGSSYNEQFF
many	TRBV28	TRBJ2-7	-	TGTGCCAGCAGTGGCCGGGCCATCGGCGAGCAGTACTTC	CASSGRAIGEQYF
few	TRBV29-1	TRBJ2-5	-	TGCAGCGCCGGGGGACGGGCCGGCCTCGGAGAGACCCAGTACTTC	CSAGGRAGLGETQYF
once	TRBV29-1	TRBJ2-1	-	TGCAGCGTTCCCTTTGCGGGATCCCACAATGAGCAGTTCTTC	CSVPFAGSHNEQFF
-	TRBV6-5	TRBJ2-1	TRBD1	TGTGCCAGCAGACCCGACCGGACAGGCAAGCAGTTGTTC	CASRPDRTGKQLF
many	TRBV6-5	TRBJ2-7	-	TGTGCCAGCAGCCCTGGTAGCCTAAGCTCCTACGAGCAGTACTTC	CASSPGSLSSYEQYF
many	TRBV7-2	TRBJ2-1	TRBD2	TGTGCCAGCCGGGCTAGCGGGGGGGCCATCAATGAGCAGTTCTTC	CASRASGGAINEQFF
many	TRBV18	TRBJ1-5	-	TGTGCCAGCTCACCCGAAACTCCCCGCAATCAGCCCCAGCATTTT	CASSPETPRNQPQHF
many	TRBV12-3/TRBV12-4	TRBJ2-7	-	TGTGCCAGCGGGCCGGGGTTCTACGAGCAGTACTTC	CASGPGFYEQYF
-	TRBV30	TRBJ2-7	TRBD2	TGTGCCTGGGGACTAGGGGTTTCCTACGAGCAGTACTTC	CAWGLGVSYEQYF
-	TRBV7-8	TRBJ2-1	TRBD2	TGTGCCAGCAGACGCCGGGAGGGTTACAATGAGCAGTTCTTC	CASRRREGYNEQFF
many	TRBV13	TRBJ2-7	-	TGTGCCAGCAGCCCCACGTCAGGGGACCCCTCCTACGAGCAGTACTTC	CASSPTSGDPSYEQYF
many	TRBV29-1	TRBJ1-2	-	TGCAGCGTCCACAGGGAAGAAAAGGGCTACACCTTC	CSVHREEKGYTF
many	TRBV7-9	TRBJ2-1	-	TGTGCCAGCAGCTCGGGAGATTACTACAATGAGCAGTTCTTC	CASSSGDYYNEQFF
once	TRBV5-1	TRBJ1-3	-	TGCGCCAGCAGCTTACAGTCGAGCTCTGGAAACACCATATATTTT	CASSLQSSSGNTIYF
many	TRBV27	TRBJ2-2	-	TGTGCCAGCAGTCCTAGGTTGATCGCGAACACCGGGGAGCTGTTTTTT	CASSPRLIANTGELFF
many	TRBV6-1	TRBJ2-5	-	TGTGCCAGCAGTGAGGGTAACCAAGAGACCCAGTACTTC	CASSEGNQETQYF
-	TRBV7-9	TRBJ2-7	TRBD2	TGTGCCAGCAGCTTCCGTCGGGGGGACGAGCAGTACTTC	CASSFRRGDEQYF
many	TRBV12-5	TRBJ2-5	-	TGTGCTAGTGGTCCGGGTTTGGGCAACCCAGAGACCCAGTACTTC	CASGPGLGNPETQYF